This T cell receptor (beta chain) stems from a study of T cells in Graves' hyperthyroidism and ophthalmopathy. Overall study results and limits: The model's output predicted ophthalmopathy at a median of 6.5 months prior to onset.

Source material for PBMCs was less than 12 ml fresh peripheral blood. TCR beta CDR3 sequences were amplified from RNA transcripts. HTBI primers were the set used in a first-round RT-PCR of the TCR CDR3. TCRdb fed the multiplex PCR reads into MiXCR, producing one record per CDR3 protein. This sample has hundreds of thousands of distinct CDR3 sequences, with around 17% found just once. This clonotype has a count of ten or more. Its specificity is unknown. V dropped 1 base and J dropped 8 bases, with 21 bases sitting between them. The CDR3 length is 16 residues. Germline CDR1 SGHVS, CDR2 FQNEAQ. The receptor's source is a woman between 18 and 29 years old with Graves' hyperthyroidism. The sequencing sample was made of blood. The rearrangement joins TRBV7-8 to TRBJ2-7; the D call may be TRBD1 or TRBD2 (5 bases each). The DNA of the CDR3 is TGTGCCAGCAGCTTAGATCGCCGGGGACGGGTTGCGAAGCAGTACTTC. This sequence encodes CASSLDRRGRVAKQYF.